The 23 T cell receptor beta chains reported below all come from one sample, sequenced in a study of cytotoxic CD8 clonotypes in ibrutinib-treated CLL (dated by TCRdb to the early 2020s). Libraries were constructed by the immunoSEQ multiplex PCR assay. In TCRdb, the immuneACCESS table is reduced to in-frame sequences with V and J assigned. These tables do not hold every clone; where another copy was compared, an unresolved V gene accounts for under half, and the others remain unexplained. The sample table shows hundreds of thousands of clones, and roughly 67% are seen once. The ten biggest clones cover roughly 6% of the sample. This sample comprised PBMCs, obtained after 36 months of ibrutinib treatment. The receptor set was obtained from a human donor with chronic lymphocytic leukemia.

The gene calls are TRBV4-2 and TRBJ1-5; D is undetermined. V dropped 0 bases and J dropped 3 bases, with 9 bases sitting between them. The CDR3 is 15 residues long. CDR1 and CDR2 from the germline V gene are LGHNA and YNFKEQ. CDR3 amino acids: CASSQDRATNQPQHF. In nucleotides, the CDR3 is TGTGCCAGCAGCCAAGATAGGGCCACCAATCAGCCCCAGCATTTT.

This clone turned up a few times. The chain links TRBV5-5 to TRBJ2-5; TRBD2 matches 11 bases. Trimming removed 4 bases from V and 5 bases from J; junction bases left unmatched: 4. This CDR3 is 14 amino acids long. Germline loops: CDR1 SGHKS, CDR2 YYEKEE (reference sequence). The CDR3 DNA reads as TGTGCCAGCAGCCAAATAGCGGGAGGGGAGACCCAGTACTTC. This gives the protein CASSQIAGGETQYF.

The CDR3 spells CAIAGSSYEQYF. Here the CDR3 DNA reads TGTGCCATCGCCGGGTCCTCCTACGAGCAGTACTTC. The chain employs TRBV10-3 and TRBJ2-7; unclear D gene. The CDR3 consists of 12 residues. V lost 8 bases, J lost 0 bases, and 8 bases lay in between. CDR1 and CDR2 from the germline V gene are ENHRY and SYGVKD.

In its sample, this clone was seen a few times. This chain connects TRBV27 to TRBJ1-2; 7 nucleotides agree with TRBD1. V shed 0 bases, J shed 8 bases, and the junction held 3 bases outside the gene matches. CDR3 length: 13 amino acids. Germline V gene lookup returns CDR1 MNHEY and CDR2 SMNVEV (reference sequence). The CDR3 nucleotides read TGTGCCAGCAGTTTATCAGGGGGCCGAGGCTACACCTTC. Translating gives CASSLSGGRGYTF.

The chain employs TRBV10-3 and TRBJ2-7; D gene uncertain. From germline, CDR1 is ENHRY and CDR2 SYGVKD. The V gene lost 7 bases and the J gene lost 0 bases, with 10 bases spanning the gap. The CDR3 extends over 13 amino acids. In nucleotides, the CDR3 is TGTGCCATCACAGAGCCTAGCTCCTACGAGCAGTACTTC. It is translated as CAITEPSSYEQYF.

This clone has more than one count but fewer than ten. DNA of the CDR3: TGTGCCAGCAGTTACTCCGGGGCTGGCAATCAGCCCCAGCATTTT. Amino acids: CASSYSGAGNQPQHF. The chain recombines TRBV6-5 with TRBJ1-5, with D perhaps TRBD1 (5 bases). V shed 0 bases and J shed 2 bases, with 8 bases lying between them. The CDR3 sequence is 15 residues long. Germline-derived CDR1 and CDR2 are MNHEY and SVGAGI.

V usage is TRBV7-9 and J usage is TRBJ2-3; 14 bases agree with TRBD2. The germline V gene has CDR1 SEHNR and CDR2 FQNEAQ (reference sequence). J gave up 5 bases and V 7 bases, and 8 bases lay outside the gene matches. There are 16 residues in the CDR3. The CDR3 loop is CASTLGLAGGGDTQYF. The CDR3 nucleotides are TGTGCCAGCACCCTCGGACTAGCGGGAGGTGGAGATACGCAGTATTTT.

The chain carries TRBV27 and TRBJ2-7, with 16 bases fitting TRBD2. V shed 2 bases and J 6 bases; nucleotides not matched to a gene: 1. Germline-derived CDR1 and CDR2 are MNHEY and SMNVEV (reference sequence). The CDR3 runs 15 residues. CDR3 protein: CASSLGTSGRAEQYF. The DNA of the CDR3 is TGTGCCAGCAGTTTAGGGACTAGCGGGAGGGCCGAGCAGTACTTC.

This chain connects TRBV5-1 to TRBJ2-2; D call uncertain. The length of the CDR3 is 15 residues. Germline CDR1 is SGHRS and CDR2 is YFSETQ. V gave up 2 bases and J gave up 7 bases, with 15 bases separating them. CDR3 DNA sequence: TGCGCCAGCAGCTTTATGTCCAGGCCATACGGGGAGCTGTTTTTT. Encoded protein: CASSFMSRPYGELFF.

The chain employs TRBV5-1 and TRBJ1-2; a possible D gene is TRBD1 (5 bases). Looked up from germline, CDR1 is SGHRS and CDR2 is YFSETQ. Trimming removed 5 bases from V and 0 bases from J, with 23 bases in between. There are 18 residues in the CDR3. CDR3 nucleotide sequence: TGCGCCAGCAGTTCTCGAACCCTTTCGCGGGGGACTAACTATGGCTACACCTTC. The encoded protein is CASSSRTLSRGTNYGYTF.

The chain combines TRBV5-4 with TRBJ2-1; D is perhaps TRBD2 (6 bases). The V end lost 6 bases, the J end lost 3 bases, and 13 bases lay between the germline ends. This CDR3 contains 14 residues. Germline V gene data show CDR1 as SGHNT and CDR2 as YYREEE (reference sequence). CDR3 coding DNA: TGTGCCAGCATTAACAGGACTAACTACAATGAGCAGTTCTTC. It specifies CASINRTNYNEQFF.

V is TRBV9 and J is TRBJ2-7; D gene unclear. Deletions cut 1 base from V and 5 bases from J, with 10 bases between. The germline V gene encodes CDR1 SGDLS and CDR2 YYNGEE. The CDR3 extends over 13 amino acids. The CDR3 is CASSVSASHEQYF. Written as DNA, the CDR3 is TGTGCCAGCAGCGTATCAGCGTCCCACGAGCAGTACTTC.

This clone was recorded once. The chain is built from TRBV28 and TRBJ1-3; D ambiguous. V lost 3 bases and J lost 0, with 6 bases in between. CDR3 length: 14 amino acids. Germline V gene lookup returns CDR1 MDHEN and CDR2 SYDVKM. Here the CDR3 reads CASSFDISGNTIYF. CDR3 in DNA: TGTGCCAGCAGTTTTGATATCTCTGGAAACACCATATATTTT. The full variable domain, its missing parts supplied by reference TRBV28 and TRBJ1-3, is DVKVTQSSRYLVKRTGEKVFLECVQDMDHENMFWYRQDPGLGLRLIYFSYDVKMKEKGDIPEGYSVSREKKERFSLILESASTNQTSMYLCASSFDISGNTIYFGEGSWLTVV.

V usage is TRBV6-5 and J usage is TRBJ2-5, with TRBD2 as a possible D gene (5 bases). V was pared by 6 bases and J by 5 bases, with 16 bases between. This CDR3 region has 14 residues. Germline CDR1 reads MNHEY; CDR2 reads SVGAGI. The CDR3 here is CASSSGHRGETQYF. Here the CDR3 DNA reads TGTGCCAGCAGCTCCGGGCACCGCGGGGAGACCCAGTACTTC.

This rearrangement joins TRBV2 to TRBJ2-7, with TRBD2 matching 7 bases. CDR3 length: 15 residues. Germline loops: CDR1 SNHLY, CDR2 FYNNEI. V was clipped by 5 bases and J by 3 bases; unmatched bases: 10. CDR3 protein: CASSIWEGPLYEQYF. CDR3 DNA sequence: TGTGCCAGCAGTATATGGGAGGGTCCCCTCTACGAGCAGTACTTC.

This chain connects TRBV14 to TRBJ2-2; D ambiguous. Germline CDR1 and CDR2: SGHDN and FVKESK. This CDR3 region has 12 residues. V was pared by 8 bases and J by 4 bases, with 8 bases between. The CDR3 nucleotides read TGTGCCAGCCGCGCGACCACCGGGGAGCTGTTTTTT. Protein sequence: CASRATTGELFF.

This rearrangement joins TRBV10-2 to TRBJ2-7; 7 positions agree with TRBD2. This CDR3 has 13 residues. Per germline, CDR1 WSHSY and CDR2 SAAADI. After removal of 7 bases from V and 6 bases from J, the junction contained 9 bases not matched to a gene. The CDR3 DNA follows: TGCGCCAGCACGGATAGCGGGTTTGGCGAGCAGTACTTC. Translated: CASTDSGFGEQYF.

This chain joins TRBV28 and TRBJ1-2; no firm D call. Germline V gene lookup returns CDR1 MDHEN and CDR2 SYDVKM. This CDR3 contains 15 residues. The V gene lost 9 bases and the J gene lost 0 bases, with 17 bases spanning the gap. CDR3 amino acids: CASTNPPEANYGYTF. The CDR3, as DNA: TGTGCCAGTACGAATCCTCCGGAAGCTAACTATGGCTACACCTTC.

CDR3 residues: CASIPGVQETQYF. The CDR3 DNA reads as TGTGCCAGCATTCCGGGAGTCCAAGAGACCCAGTACTTC. The chain recombines TRBV5-5 with TRBJ2-5; tentative D call: TRBD2 (6 bases). Germline values: CDR1 SGHKS, CDR2 YYEKEE (reference sequence). CDR3 size: 13 residues. V was trimmed by 6 bases and J by 1 base, leaving 10 bases between them.

This chain links TRBV5-6 with TRBJ1-4, with 9 bases fitting TRBD1. The CDR3 has 14 residues. The V gene end was trimmed by 2 bases and the J gene end by 11 bases; junction bases not matched to a gene: 7. The germline gives CDR1 SGHDT, CDR2 YYEEEE. CDR3 DNA: TGTGCCAGCAGCTTCGGGACAGGGTTACTGAAACTGTTTTTT. Translation gives CASSFGTGLLKLFF.

The rearrangement links TRBV7-9 to TRBJ2-3; perhaps D is TRBD1 or TRBD2 (5 bases each). Deletions cut 5 bases from V and 0 bases from J, with 9 bases between. This CDR3 spans 14 amino acids. From germline, CDR1 is SEHNR and CDR2 FQNEAQ (reference sequence). CDR3 residues: CASSGRDSTDTQYF. The CDR3 DNA sequence: TGTGCCAGCAGCGGTCGGGACAGCACAGATACGCAGTATTTT.

The chain couples TRBV4-1 to TRBJ1-5, with 8 positions matching TRBD1. V shed 2 bases and J 4 bases; nucleotides not matched to a gene: 4. The CDR3 is made up of 15 amino acids. Germline values: CDR1 MGHRA, CDR2 YSYEKL. The CDR3 region has the DNA TGCGCCAGCAGCCAACCGGACAGGGAAAATCAGCCCCAGCATTTT. This translates into CASSQPDRENQPQHF.

J is TRBJ2-1 and V is TRBV6-5; D call uncertain. The CDR3 sequence is 16 residues long. Per germline, CDR1 MNHEY and CDR2 SVGAGI. Trimming removed 2 bases from V and 0 bases from J, with 11 bases in between. DNA for the CDR3: TGTGCCAGCAGTTACGCCGCATTAAGCTCCTACAATGAGCAGTTCTTC. It codes for CASSYAALSSYNEQFF.